These T cell receptor beta chains were read from a single sample in a study of STAT5B mutations in CD4+ large granular lymphocyte leukemia. Some clones are missing from TCRdb's copy, which holds only in-frame ones; the method was immunoSEQ multiplex PCR. The table includes some 23,000 clones, roughly 83% detected once. Material: CD4+ T cells from blood buffy coats. The receptor set was obtained from a human donor in good health. The CDR3 runs from the conserved cysteine through the conserved F or W. The order of the fields is CDR3 length, J gene, V gene, CDR3 protein.

18 TRBJ2-6 TRBV4-1 CASSQLPGLKRGANVLTF
22 TRBJ2-1 TRBV21-1 CASSAQAEYRCRREGSYNEQFF
17 TRBJ2-2 TRBV5-4 CASSQKLSGRSTGELFF
17 TRBJ1-1 TRBV7-8 CASSLRPQGSSNTEAFF
15 TRBJ2-2 TRBV5-1 CASSAGTGNTGELFF
15 TRBJ2-7 TRBV6-1 CASSEAQPGYYEQYF
15 TRBJ2-5 TRBV7-6 CASSNPGTAKETQYF
15 TRBJ2-3 TRBV18 CASSPRGSIADTQYF
20 TRBJ2-6 TRBV11-3 CASSLSFRASGDSGANVLTF
15 TRBJ2-5 TRBV5-1 CASSLAGGQRETQYF
15 TRBJ2-5 TRBV5-4 CASSLGDRNQETQYF
13 TRBJ2-5 TRBV5-6 CASSRQGQETQYF
15 TRBJ2-1 TRBV7-9 CASSRAGPAGNEQFF
15 TRBJ1-5 TRBV5-6 CASSTTRYSNQPQHF
15 TRBJ2-2 TRBV19 CASIRTGEGTGELFF
18 TRBJ2-1 TRBV4-2 CASSSRRRGKPSYNEQFF
14 TRBJ2-1 TRBV2 CASSEGQGLGEQFF
15 TRBJ2-7 TRBV7-9 CASSTSGTGYYEQYF
13 TRBJ1-1 TRBV2 CASSRIGGTEAFF
14 TRBJ1-2 TRBV9 CASSVPGGGGGYTF
15 TRBJ1-2 TRBV11-2 CASSLVDQGNYGYTF
17 TRBJ2-3 TRBV7-2 CASSLARLGSRTDTQYF
16 TRBJ2-2 TRBV30 CAWSVNRGVRTGELFF
15 TRBJ2-1 TRBV11-3 CASSYLAGGYNEQFF
17 TRBJ2-5 TRBV7-9 CASSLGSSSHFQETQYF
14 TRBJ2-2 TRBV19 CASSSQGFTGELFF
14 TRBJ2-7 TRBV7-9 CASSLGRGSLEQYF
15 TRBJ2-1 TRBV7-9 CASSSRGGSYNEQFF
16 TRBJ2-2 TRBV5-6 CASSSLGEGNTGELFF
15 TRBJ2-1 TRBV11-3 CASSMGRHSYNEQFF
16 TRBJ2-2 TRBV19 CASSSRGTANTGELFF
15 TRBJ2-5 TRBV12-5 CASGLSRTEQETQYF
18 TRBJ1-2 TRBV4-1 CASSQGSAARRRNYGYTF
16 TRBJ2-7 TRBV6-4 CASPPTGQSLTYEQYF